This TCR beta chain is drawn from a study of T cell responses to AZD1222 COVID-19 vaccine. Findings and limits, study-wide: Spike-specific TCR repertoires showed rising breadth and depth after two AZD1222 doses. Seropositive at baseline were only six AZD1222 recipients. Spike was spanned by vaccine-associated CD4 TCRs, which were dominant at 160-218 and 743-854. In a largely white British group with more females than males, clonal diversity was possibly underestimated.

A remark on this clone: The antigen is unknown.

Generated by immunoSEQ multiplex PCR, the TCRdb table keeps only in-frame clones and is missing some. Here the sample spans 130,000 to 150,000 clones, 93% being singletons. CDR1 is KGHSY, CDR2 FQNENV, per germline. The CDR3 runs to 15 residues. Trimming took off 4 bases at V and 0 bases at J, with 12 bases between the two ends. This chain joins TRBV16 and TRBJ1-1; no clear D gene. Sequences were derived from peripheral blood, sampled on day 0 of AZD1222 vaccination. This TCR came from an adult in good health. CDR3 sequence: CASSPLADLNTEAFF. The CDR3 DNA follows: TGTGCCAGCAGCCCCCTCGCGGACTTGAACACTGAAGCTTTCTTT.